The 21 T cell receptor beta chains presented below share a single source sample, sequenced in a study of cytomegalovirus exposure and HLA in healthy donors. With 60 Vbeta and 13 Jbeta primers, the PCR was carried out. Repertoires were generated with immunoSEQ multiplex PCR, while TCRdb's copy carries only in-frame clones and drops some. The sample records some 90,000 clones, 65% being singletons. Specimen: PBMCs. These receptors were taken from a boy between 10 and 17 years old in good health and CMV-seropositive.

The chain links TRBV18 to TRBJ2-6, with 9 bases aligning to TRBD1. CDR3 size: 17 residues. Per the germline V gene, CDR1 is KGHSH and CDR2 is LQKENI. V gave up 3 bases and J gave up 1 base; unmatched junction bases: 4. CDR3 DNA sequence: TGTGCCAGCTCACCGCGGGACAGGGTGTCTGGGGCCAACGTCCTGACTTTC. Protein: CASSPRDRVSGANVLTF.

This chain uses TRBV7-2 with TRBJ1-1, with 8 bases that match TRBD1. V gave up 6 bases and J gave up 1 base; unmatched junction bases: 10. Germline-derived CDR1 and CDR2 are SGHTA and FQGNSA. The CDR3 extends over 16 amino acids. The CDR3 nucleotides are TGTGCCAGCAGTTCTCCGACAGGGGCTCGGAACACTGAAGCTTTCTTT. This gives the protein CASSSPTGARNTEAFF.

J is TRBJ1-4 and V is TRBV4-3; maybe TRBD1 (5 bases). The CDR3 totals 15 residues. The germline V gene encodes CDR1 LGHNA and CDR2 YSLEER. Between the trimmed V and J ends, which lost 0 bases and 9 bases, there was a span of 14 bases. This CDR3 is CASSQDSGTWQKLFF. The CDR3 DNA sequence: TGCGCCAGCAGCCAAGATTCCGGGACTTGGCAAAAACTGTTTTTT.

The chain couples TRBV7-3 to TRBJ2-1; 10 positions agree with TRBD2. Germline V gene data show CDR1 as SGHTA and CDR2 as FQGTGA. V was pared by 3 bases and J by 9 bases, with 14 bases of the junction left unmatched. CDR3 length: 17 residues. The DNA for the CDR3 is TGTGCCAGCAGCTTCCGACCCCCTAGCGGGGGTTTGAGTGAGCAGTTCTTC. It codes for CASSFRPPSGGLSEQFF.

Comment on this clone: The junction shows a germline mismatch at one end, possibly a read error. The chain links TRBV7-9 to TRBJ2-2; the match to TRBD2 covers 7 bases. The CDR3 consists of 18 residues. Germline CDR1 SEHNR, CDR2 FQNEAQ (reference sequence). This CDR3 is CSSSPPSLGGTWTGELFF. CDR3 coding DNA: TGTTCCAGCAGCCCACCTAGTTTGGGGGGGACGTGGACCGGGGAGCTGTTTTTT.

The chain carries TRBV6-1 and TRBJ2-7; a possible D gene is TRBD2 (6 bases). V lost 3 bases and J lost 3, with 18 bases in between. This CDR3 is 16 amino acids long. The germline V gene encodes CDR1 MNHNS and CDR2 SASEGT. The CDR3 is CASSEPWDGSVYEQYF. As DNA, the CDR3 is TGTGCCAGCAGTGAGCCCTGGGACGGGAGTGTCTACGAGCAGTACTTC.

J is TRBJ1-2 and V is TRBV6-6, with D unresolved. Per germline, CDR1 MNHNY and CDR2 SVGAGI (reference sequence). Trimming took 2 bases from V and 7 from J, leaving 11 bases between them. The CDR3 spans 13 residues. The CDR3 nucleotides are TGTGCCAGCAGTTACGACATTAGCGGTGGCTACACCTTC. The encoded protein is CASSYDISGGYTF.

This clone was seen just once. The rearrangement uses TRBV25-1 and TRBJ1-1, with D uncertain. The CDR3 has 14 residues. Germline assignment: CDR1 MGHDK and CDR2 SYGVNS. V shed 7 bases and J shed 0 bases, with 12 bases lying between them. CDR3 DNA sequence: TGTGCCAGCACCGGTCCTCTGGTGAACACTGAAGCTTTCTTT. It codes for CASTGPLVNTEAFF.

The V gene is TRBV9, the J gene TRBJ2-7; no clear D gene. This CDR3 comprises 13 residues. Germline CDR1 SGDLS, CDR2 YYNGEE. V was trimmed by 0 bases and J by 6 bases, leaving 10 bases between them. The CDR3 loop is CASSVGASGEQYF. CDR3 nucleotide sequence: TGTGCCAGCAGCGTAGGAGCTTCCGGCGAGCAGTACTTC.

The chain's CDR3 is CASSEEIGTQYF. The CDR3 region has the DNA TGCGCCAGCAGTGAAGAGATCGGTACGCAGTATTTT. V is TRBV10-1 and J is TRBJ2-3; D is ambiguous. This CDR3 spans 12 amino acids. V was trimmed by 3 bases and J by 8 bases, leaving 9 bases between them. Germline CDR1 and CDR2: WNHNN and SYGVQD (reference sequence).

As DNA, the CDR3 is TGTGCCAGTAGTATGGCAGAGACCCAGTACTTC. Translating it yields CASSMAETQYF. V usage is TRBV19 and J usage is TRBJ2-5; D remains ambiguous. This CDR3 is built from 11 residues. V gave up 3 bases and J gave up 4 bases, with 3 bases separating them. The germline gives CDR1 LNHDA, CDR2 SQIVND (reference sequence).

J is TRBJ2-7 and V is TRBV15; D unclear. This CDR3 contains 15 residues. The germline V and J ends were trimmed by 0 bases and 0 bases, with 9 bases remaining between them. Germline V gene sequence: CDR1 LNHNV, CDR2 YYDKDF (reference sequence). The CDR3 loop reads CATSRDFAASYEQYF. In DNA form, the CDR3 reads TGTGCCACCAGCAGAGATTTTGCGGCCTCCTACGAGCAGTACTTC.

This rearrangement joins TRBV13 to TRBJ2-7; 9 bases fit TRBD1. The CDR3 loop spans 15 amino acids. Unmatched junction bases numbered 4, after V lost 4 bases and J lost 0 bases. Germline V gene data show CDR1 as PRHDT and CDR2 as FYEKMQ (reference sequence). CDR3: CASSSGQGISYEQYF. The CDR3 nucleotides read TGTGCCAGCAGCTCAGGACAGGGGATCTCCTACGAGCAGTACTTC.

J is TRBJ2-3 and V is TRBV15, with 9 bases that match TRBD2. The CDR3 spans 20 residues. The germline V gene encodes CDR1 LNHNV and CDR2 YYDKDF (reference sequence). With V trimmed by 3 bases and J by 2 bases, 18 bases remained unmatched. The CDR3 nucleotides read TGTGCCACCAGCAGTGGGGGTAGGGGGGCTCTAGCGGGAAACACAGATACGCAGTATTTT. It codes for CATSSGGRGALAGNTDTQYF. Together with reference TRBV15 and TRBJ2-3, the CDR3 gives the full variable domain: DAMVIQNPRYQVTQFGKPVTLSCSQTLNHNVMYWYQQKSSQAPKLLFHYYDKDFNNEADTPDNFQSRRPNTSFCFLDIRSPGLGDTAMYLCATSSGGRGALAGNTDTQYFGPGTRLTVL.

The chain couples TRBV5-1 to TRBJ2-5; D call uncertain. With 3 bases removed from V and 5 bases from J, the gap between germline ends came to 8 bases. The CDR3 is made up of 12 amino acids. Per the germline V gene, CDR1 is SGHRS and CDR2 is YFSETQ. The CDR3 sequence: CASSYQYETQYF. The DNA of the CDR3 is TGCGCCAGCAGCTACCAGTATGAGACCCAGTACTTC.

This chain uses TRBV18 with TRBJ1-1, with 9 bases identical to TRBD1. Germline CDR1 reads KGHSH; CDR2 reads LQKENI. V was pared by 5 bases and J by 0 bases, with 10 bases of the junction left unmatched. The CDR3 consists of 17 residues. CDR3 loop: CASSWGGTGHLNTEAFF. CDR3 coding DNA: TGTGCCAGCTCATGGGGCGGGACAGGGCACTTGAACACTGAAGCTTTCTTT.

V is TRBV2 and J is TRBJ2-1; 11 nucleotides agree with TRBD2. This CDR3 has 14 residues. The germline V gene encodes CDR1 SNHLY and CDR2 FYNNEI. V was pared by 3 bases and J by 12 bases, with 7 bases of the junction left unmatched. This CDR3 reads CASSDRTSGLAQFF. The CDR3 coding sequence is TGTGCCAGCAGTGATCGGACTAGCGGGTTAGCGCAGTTCTTC.

V gene TRBV6-5 combines with J gene TRBJ2-1; the match to TRBD2 covers 10 bases. The CDR3 is 15 residues long. Germline CDR1 and CDR2: MNHEY and SVGAGI. Germline trimming cut 5 bases from V and 8 bases from J; bases unmatched to any gene: 9. DNA of the CDR3: TGTGCCAGCAGTCCTTTCGGGACTAGCGTGCATGAGCAGTTCTTC. This translates into CASSPFGTSVHEQFF.

The rearrangement joins TRBV10-3 to TRBJ2-1; D possibly corresponds to TRBD2 (5 bases). CDR1 is ENHRY and CDR2 is SYGVKD in the germline V gene. CDR3 length: 16 amino acids. The V and J ends lost 3 bases and 3 bases respectively, with 15 bases between them. The CDR3 sequence: CAISDTREHVYNEQFF. DNA for the CDR3: TGTGCCATCAGTGACACCCGGGAACACGTCTACAATGAGCAGTTCTTC.

This chain joins TRBV27 and TRBJ2-7; 11 bases line up with TRBD2. The germline V gene encodes CDR1 MNHEY and CDR2 SMNVEV (reference sequence). This CDR3 has 15 residues. Trimming at V came to 5 bases and at J to 2 bases, leaving 5 bases not matched to a gene. For the CDR3, the DNA is TGTGCCAGCAGTAGAACTAGCGGGGGAACCTACGAGCAGTACTTC. Its protein is CASSRTSGGTYEQYF.

This clone was counted only a few times. The chain couples TRBV10-3 to TRBJ2-1; a possible D gene is TRBD1 (5 bases). V was clipped by 0 bases and J by 4 bases, with 16 bases between them. The germline V gene has CDR1 ENHRY and CDR2 SYGVKD. This CDR3 contains 17 residues. Written as DNA, the CDR3 is TGTGCCATCAGTGAGTCACAAGCAGGGCCTATTTACAATGAGCAGTTCTTC. Its protein product is CAISESQAGPIYNEQFF.